This T cell receptor (beta chain) originates from a study of blood T cell repertoires in COVID-19. Overall study context: PBMCs, B-cell-depleted T cells, or T cells were the source of the cDNA or gDNA that made up the material.

Germline V gene sequence: CDR1 SGHRS, CDR2 YFSETQ. The CDR3 loop spans 11 amino acids. V lost 7 bases to trimming and J lost 8 bases; unmatched junction nucleotides: 5. Authors' data handling: Cell counts per sample came from amplifying reference gene primers. Using immunoSEQ multiplex PCR, the repertoire was profiled, and TCRdb retains in-frame clones only, with some absent. The V and J calls and clone size come from that table; D and trimming were worked out from the DNA. Among more than 200,000 clones listed, roughly 84% were seen once. In this sample, this clone turned up once. V and J are TRBV5-1 and TRBJ1-1; 7 bases map to TRBD1. The sequence was collected from a middle-aged man with active or convalescent COVID-19. Sample: peripheral blood. The CDR3 nucleotides read TGCGCCAGCGCCTCAGGGGGAGAAGCTTTCTTT. It is translated as CASASGGEAFF. The complete variable domain, with remaining parts taken from reference TRBV5-1 and TRBJ1-1, reads KAGVTQTPRYLIKTRGQQVTLSCSPISGHRSVSWYQQTPGQGLQFLFEYFSETQRNKGNFPGRFSGRQFSNSRSEMNVSTLELGDSALYLCASASGGEAFFGQGTRLTVV.